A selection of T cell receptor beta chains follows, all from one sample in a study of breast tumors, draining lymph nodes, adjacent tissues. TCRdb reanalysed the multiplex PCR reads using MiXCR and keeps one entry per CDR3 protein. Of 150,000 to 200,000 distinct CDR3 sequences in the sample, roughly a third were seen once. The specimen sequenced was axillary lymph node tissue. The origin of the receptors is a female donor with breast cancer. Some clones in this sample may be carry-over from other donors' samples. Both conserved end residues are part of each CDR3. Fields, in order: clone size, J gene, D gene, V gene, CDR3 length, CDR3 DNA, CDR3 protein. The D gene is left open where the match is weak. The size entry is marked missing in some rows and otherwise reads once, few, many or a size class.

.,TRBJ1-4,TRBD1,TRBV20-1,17,TGCAGTGCTACCCTTAGCGGGAACCCAGGGGGCGATGAAAAACTGTTTTTT,CSATLSGNPGGDEKLFF
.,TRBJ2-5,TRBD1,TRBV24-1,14,TGTGCCACCAGTGATCGGACAGGACTGGAGACCCAGTACTTC,CATSDRTGLETQYF
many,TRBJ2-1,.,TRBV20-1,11,TGCAGTTCTAACCCACTAGGTGAGCAGTTCTTC,CSSNPLGEQFF
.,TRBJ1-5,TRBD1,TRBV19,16,TGTGCCAGTAGTATGGGGGAGACAGGGGGCAATCAGCCCCAGCATTTT,CASSMGETGGNQPQHF
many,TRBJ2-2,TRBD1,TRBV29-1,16,TGCAGCGTTGAAGAGGACAGGGGGCTGGCCACCGGGGAGCTGTTTTTT,CSVEEDRGLATGELFF
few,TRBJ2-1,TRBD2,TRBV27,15,TGTGCCAGCAGAGACGGACTAGATCTTCCGAATGAGCAGTTCTTC,CASRDGLDLPNEQFF
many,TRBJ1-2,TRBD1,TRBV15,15,TGTGCCACCAGCCCGTCCCGGGACAGGCCCTATGGCTACACCTTC,CATSPSRDRPYGYTF
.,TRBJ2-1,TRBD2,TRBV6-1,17,TGTGCCAGCAGTGAACTCCATAGCGGGGGGTTCCACAATGAGCAGTTCTTC,CASSELHSGGFHNEQFF
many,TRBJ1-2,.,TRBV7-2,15,TGTGCCAGCAGCATACAACCGGACGGCAACTATGGCTACACCTTC,CASSIQPDGNYGYTF
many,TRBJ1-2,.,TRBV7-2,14,TGTGCCAGCAGGACTAGCGGGGGGGCGAATGGCTACACCTTC,CASRTSGGANGYTF
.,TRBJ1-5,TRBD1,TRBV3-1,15,TGCGCCAGCAGCCATTCCGGGACAGAGAATCGGCCCCAGCATTTT,CASSHSGTENRPQHF
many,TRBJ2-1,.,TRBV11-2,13,TGTGCCAGCAGCTTAGGCGGCTACATCGAGCAGTTCTTC,CASSLGGYIEQFF
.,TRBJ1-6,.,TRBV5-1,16,TGCGCCAGCAGCACAATTACAGGATCCTACAATTCACCCCTCCACTTT,CASSTITGSYNSPLHF
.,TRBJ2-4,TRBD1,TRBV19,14,TGTGCCAGCAAAACAGGGGTAGAAGGAAACATTCAGTACTTC,CASKTGVEGNIQYF
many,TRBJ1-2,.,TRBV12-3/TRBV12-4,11,TGTGCCAGCAGTTTAGGGTATGGCTACACCTTC,CASSLGYGYTF
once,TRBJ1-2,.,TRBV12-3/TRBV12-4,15,TGTGCCAGCAGTTACATCCCTTTAGCTAACTATGGCTACACCTTC,CASSYIPLANYGYTF
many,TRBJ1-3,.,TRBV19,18,TGTGCCAGTAGTATTCCAGCGAACAGGGTGGGCTCTGGAAACACCATATATTTT,CASSIPANRVGSGNTIYF
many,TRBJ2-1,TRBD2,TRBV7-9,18,TGTGCCACCTACGGTCACCCGGTGCTAGCGGGAGTTAACAATGAGCAGTTCTTC,CATYGHPVLAGVNNEQFF
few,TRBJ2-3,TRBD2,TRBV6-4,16,TGTGCCAGCAGTCCCGGGCTAGCGGGTAGAACAGATACGCAGTATTTT,CASSPGLAGRTDTQYF
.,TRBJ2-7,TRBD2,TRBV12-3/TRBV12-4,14,TGTGCCAGCAGTTTGGCAGGGAGGGTTTACGAGCAGTACTTC,CASSLAGRVYEQYF
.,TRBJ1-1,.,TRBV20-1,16,TGCAGTGCAAGACAGAATAAAGGGGGAATAGTCACTGAAGCTTTCTTT,CSARQNKGGIVTEAFF
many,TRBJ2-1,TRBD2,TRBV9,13,TGTGCCAGCAGCGAGGCGCGGGAGACTGAGCAGTTCTTC,CASSEARETEQFF
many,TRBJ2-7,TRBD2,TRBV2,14,TGTGCCAGCAAAATACTAGCGGGGGACTACGAGCAGTACTTC,CASKILAGDYEQYF
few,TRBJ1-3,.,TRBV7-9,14,TGTGCCAGCAGCCGTACCCGCCCCAGAAACACCATATATTTT,CASSRTRPRNTIYF
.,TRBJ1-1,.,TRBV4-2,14,TGTGCCAGCAGCCCCCGACAGTGGAACACTGAAGCTTTCTTT,CASSPRQWNTEAFF
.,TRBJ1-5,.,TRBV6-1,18,TGTGCCAGCAGTGGTGGAACAACCTCAACTTATAGCAATCAGCCCCAGCATTTT,CASSGGTTSTYSNQPQHF
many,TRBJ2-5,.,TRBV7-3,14,TGTGCCAGCAGCTTAATTGGAGGGGGAGAGACCCAGTACTTC,CASSLIGGGETQYF
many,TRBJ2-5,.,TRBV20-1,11,TGCAGTGCCGGAAAGTCCGAGACCCAGTACTTC,CSAGKSETQYF
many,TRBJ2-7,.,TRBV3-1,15,TGTGCCAGCAGCCAAGGTCGACAATCGTACTACGAGCAGTACTTC,CASSQGRQSYYEQYF
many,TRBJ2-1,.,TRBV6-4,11,TGTGCCAGCAGTGACCTCAATGAGCAGTTCTTC,CASSDLNEQFF
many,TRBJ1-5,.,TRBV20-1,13,TGCAGTGCTGGCGATTTCCCCGATCAGCCCCAGCATTTT,CSAGDFPDQPQHF
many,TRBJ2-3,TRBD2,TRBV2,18,TGTGCCAGCTCCCGGGGAGCGGGAACGTCTCCTAGCACAGATACGCAGTATTTT,CASSRGAGTSPSTDTQYF
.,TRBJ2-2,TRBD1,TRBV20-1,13,TGCAGTGCTCCGGGACAGGGGGCGGGGGAGCTGTTTTTT,CSAPGQGAGELFF
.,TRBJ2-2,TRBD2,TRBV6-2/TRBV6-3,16,TGTGCCAGCAGAAATGGGCAGCGGGGTGACACCGGGGAGCTGTTTTTT,CASRNGQRGDTGELFF
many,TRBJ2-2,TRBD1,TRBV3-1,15,TGTGCCAGCACTCATCGGACAGGGATCACCGGGGAGCTGTTTTTT,CASTHRTGITGELFF
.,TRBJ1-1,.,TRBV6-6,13,TGTGCCAGCGGTACCACAGGGTTCACTGAAGCTTTCTTT,CASGTTGFTEAFF
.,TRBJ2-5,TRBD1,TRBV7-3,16,TGTGCCAGCAGACACGGACAGGGGGCGGGCGGGGAGACCCAGTACTTC,CASRHGQGAGGETQYF
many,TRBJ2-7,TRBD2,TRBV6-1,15,TGTGCCAGCGGAAAAACTAGCGGCGCATCCTACGAGCAGTACTTC,CASGKTSGASYEQYF
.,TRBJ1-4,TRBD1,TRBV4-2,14,TGTGCCAGCAGCCAACCTACAGGGGGCGAAAAGCTGATTTTT,CASSQPTGGEKLIF
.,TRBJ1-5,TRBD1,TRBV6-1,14,TGTGCCAGCAGGGATGACAGGGGGCTTCAGCCCCAGCATTTT,CASRDDRGLQPQHF
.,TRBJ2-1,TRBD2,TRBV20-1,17,TGCAGTGCTAGAGATGTCAAGAACGGGGGGGCCTACAATGAGCAGTTCTTC,CSARDVKNGGAYNEQFF
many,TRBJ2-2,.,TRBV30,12,TGTGCCGGCCAGTGGGCCCCTGGGGAGCTGTTTTTT,CAGQWAPGELFF
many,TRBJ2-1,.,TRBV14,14,TGTGCCAGCAGCCCCGACTGGAATATGGTTGAGCAGTTCTTC,CASSPDWNMVEQFF
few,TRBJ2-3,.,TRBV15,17,TGTGCCACCAGCAGTGAGTTACGCGGGGCCCGCACAGATACGCAGTATTTT,CATSSELRGARTDTQYF
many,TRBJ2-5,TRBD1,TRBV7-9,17,TGTGCCAGCAGCTTCCTTGGAGGACAGGGGGCAGGAGAGCCCCAGTACTTC,CASSFLGGQGAGEPQYF